This entry describes one TCR beta chain. The PCR ran on 60 Vbeta and 13 Jbeta primers. Some clones are missing from TCRdb's copy, which holds only in-frame ones; the method was immunoSEQ multiplex PCR. Here the sample spans about 170,000 clones, about 80% being singletons. These data come from a study of cytomegalovirus exposure and HLA in healthy donors. Whole-study context: Falling in the Caucasian-associated ancestry cluster were about 80% of under 500 genotyped donors.

Per the germline V gene, CDR1 is LGHNA and CDR2 is YSLEER. The J segment lost 6 bases and the V segment lost 1 base, leaving 2 bases of the junction unmatched. The CDR3 runs 15 residues. The receptor's source is a man aged 25 to 45 in good health and CMV-seropositive. V and J are TRBV4-3 and TRBJ2-1; 11 bases match TRBD1. Sequenced material: PBMCs. The CDR3 DNA is TGCGCCAGCAGCCAAGCCGGGACAGGGGGCAATGAGCAGTTCTTC. Residues: CASSQAGTGGNEQFF.